These T cell receptor beta chains were read from a single sample in a study of T cell responses to AZD1222 COVID-19 vaccine. Assay used: immunoSEQ multiplex PCR; TCRdb lists only in-frame clones, some missing. This table holds around 140,000 clones, more than 85% found once. The sample consisted of peripheral blood, taken on day 0 of AZD1222 vaccination. These receptors were collected from an adult in good health. Both conserved end residues are part of each CDR3. D genes are given only for firm matches. Clone size appears in some rows only: once, few, many, or a class for an expanded clone.

v_gene	abundance	d_gene	j_gene	CDR3aa	CDR3nt
TRBV7-2	NA	NA	TRBJ1-2	CASSLAAGPSYGYTF	TGTGCCAGCAGCTTAGCGGCCGGGCCTAGCTATGGCTACACCTTC
TRBV6-5	NA	NA	TRBJ2-6	CASSKAGSGANVLTF	TGTGCCAGCAGTAAGGCAGGGTCTGGGGCCAACGTCCTGACTTTC
TRBV7-2	NA	NA	TRBJ1-5	CASSSTLEPQHF	TGTGCCAGCAGCTCTACCCTAGAGCCCCAGCATTTT
TRBV5-1	NA	NA	TRBJ2-7	CASRFLQGAPYEQYF	TGCGCCAGCAGATTTTTGCAGGGAGCCCCCTACGAGCAGTACTTC
TRBV7-9	once	NA	TRBJ1-2	CASSSGTQPNYGYTF	TGTGCCAGCAGCTCCGGGACACAGCCTAACTATGGCTACACCTTC
TRBV6-5	NA	TRBD2	TRBJ2-3	CASTEGGTDTQYF	TGTGCCAGCACCGAGGGAGGGACAGATACGCAGTATTTT
TRBV21-1	NA	NA	TRBJ2-3	CASSRKPGTGGTDTQYF	TGTGCCAGCAGCAGAAAACCCGGGACGGGAGGGACAGATACGCAGTATTTT
TRBV28	NA	NA	TRBJ2-2	CASSLSAANTGELFF	TGTGCCAGCAGTTTAAGTGCTGCCAACACCGGGGAGCTGTTTTTT
TRBV19	NA	NA	TRBJ2-1	CASSAPTSYNEQFF	TGTGCCAGTAGTGCCCCAACTAGCTACAATGAGCAGTTCTTC
TRBV3-1/TRBV3-2	NA	NA	TRBJ2-7	CASSRSISYEQYF	TGTGCCAGCAGCCGCTCCATAAGTTACGAGCAGTACTTC
TRBV7-2	NA	TRBD2	TRBJ2-4	CASSERGGSNIQYF	TGTGCCAGCAGTGAGCGGGGGGGCTCGAACATTCAGTACTTC
TRBV6-5	NA	NA	TRBJ2-7	CASRSVGSDEQYF	TGTGCCAGCCGGTCGGTGGGTTCGGACGAGCAGTACTTC
TRBV6-2/TRBV6-3	NA	NA	TRBJ2-7	CASSYSRQEQYF	TGTGCCAGCAGTTACTCTCGACAGGAGCAGTACTTC
TRBV3-1/TRBV3-2	NA	NA	TRBJ1-1	CASRQAGGTEAFF	TGTGCCAGCAGGCAGGCGGGGGGCACTGAAGCTTTCTTT
TRBV19	NA	NA	TRBJ2-3	CASSPVSTGTDTQYF	TGTGCCAGTAGCCCCGTATCTACCGGCACAGATACGCAGTATTTT
TRBV13	once	NA	TRBJ1-4	CASRIGPGANEKLFF	TGTGCCAGCAGGATAGGACCGGGGGCTAATGAAAAACTGTTTTTT
TRBV30	NA	NA	TRBJ2-6	CAWSTMRAPGANVLTF	TGTGCCTGGAGTACGATGCGGGCTCCTGGGGCCAACGTCCTGACTTTC
TRBV7-9	NA	NA	TRBJ2-2	CASSSGGGTGELFF	TGTGCCAGCAGCTCGGGGGGCGGCACCGGGGAGCTGTTTTTT
TRBV25-1	NA	NA	TRBJ1-4	CASSERTVEEKLFF	TGTGCCAGCAGTGAACGGACAGTCGAGGAAAAACTGTTTTTT
TRBV18	once	NA	TRBJ1-1	CASSPRRLEAFF	TGTGCCAGCTCTCCTCGCCGGCTTGAAGCTTTCTTT
TRBV7-2	NA	NA	TRBJ2-1	CASSLGPPNEQFF	TGTGCCAGCAGCCTCGGGCCACCCAATGAGCAGTTCTTC
TRBV19	NA	NA	TRBJ2-2	CASRRDYTGELFF	TGTGCCAGTAGGCGGGATTACACCGGGGAGCTGTTTTTT
TRBV7-2	once	NA	TRBJ1-1	CASSFWEGTEAFF	TGTGCCAGCAGCTTTTGGGAAGGGACTGAAGCTTTCTTT
TRBV2	NA	NA	TRBJ2-7	CASSDLRSSYEQYF	TGTGCCAGCAGTGATCTCAGGAGCTCCTACGAGCAGTACTTC
TRBV30	NA	NA	TRBJ1-1	CAWRSGNVYAFF	TGTGCCTGGAGATCAGGGAACGTGTACGCTTTCTTT
TRBV5-6	NA	NA	TRBJ1-1	CAYTRGPGNTEAFF	TGTGCCTACACCCGGGGTCCAGGGAACACTGAAGCTTTCTTT
TRBV19	NA	NA	TRBJ1-2	CASAPGRFNYGYTF	TGTGCCAGTGCTCCGGGACGATTTAACTATGGCTACACCTTC
TRBV7-6	few	NA	TRBJ1-3	CASSPGTSLGNTIYF	TGTGCCAGCAGCCCTGGGACCTCTTTGGGAAACACCATATATTTT